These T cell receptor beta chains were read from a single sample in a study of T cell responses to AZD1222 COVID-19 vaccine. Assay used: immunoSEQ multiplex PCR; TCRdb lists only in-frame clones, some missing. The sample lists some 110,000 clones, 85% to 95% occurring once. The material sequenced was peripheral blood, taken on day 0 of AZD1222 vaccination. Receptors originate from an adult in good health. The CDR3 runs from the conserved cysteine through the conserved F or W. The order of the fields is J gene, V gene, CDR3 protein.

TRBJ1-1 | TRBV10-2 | CASGTGRVNTEAFF
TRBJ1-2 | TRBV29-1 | CSVEIRDRVLGYTF
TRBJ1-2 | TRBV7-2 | CASSQNRVSGYGYTF
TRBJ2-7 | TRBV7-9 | CASSLSSGGTYEQYF
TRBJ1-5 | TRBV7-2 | CASSLAGGAGRGPQHF
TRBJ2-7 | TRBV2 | CASSDRAPYEQYF
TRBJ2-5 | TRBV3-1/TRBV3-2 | CASSQGPATSGLQETQYF
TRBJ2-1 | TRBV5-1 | CASFSGASFSYNEQFF
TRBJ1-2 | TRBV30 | CAWSGFLQGLEGLYGYTF
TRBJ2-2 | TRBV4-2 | CASSQGGTTSASGELFF
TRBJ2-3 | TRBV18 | CASSPPAGGGSTDTQYF
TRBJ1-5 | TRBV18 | CASSPLGVGFNQPQHF
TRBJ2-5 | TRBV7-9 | CASSFPAQGLETQYF
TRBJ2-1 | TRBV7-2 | CASSSQGGYASGEQFF
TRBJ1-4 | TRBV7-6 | CASSPGAGRQEKLFF
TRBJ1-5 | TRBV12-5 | CASGLVMNRSNQPQHF
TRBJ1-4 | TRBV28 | CASRGGSEKLFF
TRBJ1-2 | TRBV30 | CAWSRGPGYGYTF
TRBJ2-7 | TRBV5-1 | CASSLGRAEQYF
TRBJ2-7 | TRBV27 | CASSLAGGIYEQYF
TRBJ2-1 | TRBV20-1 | CSASNREPYNEQFF
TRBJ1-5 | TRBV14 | CASSLGAGQPQHF
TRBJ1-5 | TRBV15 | CATSGPRQGNQPQHF
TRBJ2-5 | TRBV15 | CATSSLSRSTQETQYF
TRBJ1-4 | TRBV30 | CAWSGTNEKLFF
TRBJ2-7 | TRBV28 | CASSLQGSYEQYF
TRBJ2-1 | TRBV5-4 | CASRPGLAGNNEQFF
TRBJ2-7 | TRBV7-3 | CASSFFPHEQYF
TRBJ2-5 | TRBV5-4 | CASSSRLAGLRETQYF
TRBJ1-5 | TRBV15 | CATSRDRGSQHF
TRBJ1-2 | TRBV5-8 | CASSPGQNYGYTF
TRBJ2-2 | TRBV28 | CASSSSGTGSTGELFF
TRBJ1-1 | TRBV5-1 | CASSLNTGSGTEAFF
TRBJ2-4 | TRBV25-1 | CASRATVVNIQYF
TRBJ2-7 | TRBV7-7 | CASSAVKTRSDEQYF
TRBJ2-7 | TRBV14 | CASSPLVSYEQYF
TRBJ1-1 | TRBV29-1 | CSVDLDSYTEAFF
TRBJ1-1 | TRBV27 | CASSIRVNTEAFF
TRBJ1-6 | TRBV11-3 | CASSGDRVGMYSPLHF
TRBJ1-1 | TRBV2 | CASSEGGGGDEAFF
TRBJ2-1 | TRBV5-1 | CASSLGRQTYNEQFF
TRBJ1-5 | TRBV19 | CASSILVGPGQPQHF
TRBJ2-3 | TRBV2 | CASSESGASSSDTQYF
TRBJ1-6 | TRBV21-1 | CASRDSNSPLHF
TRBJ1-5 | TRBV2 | CASSSYRGQPQHF
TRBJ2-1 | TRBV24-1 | CATSDSRTGPYNEQFF
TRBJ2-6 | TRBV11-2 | CASSREGDRALSGANVLTF
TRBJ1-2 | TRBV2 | CASSEWASWAYTF
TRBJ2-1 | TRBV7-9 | CASSFSDRDYNEQFF